This T cell receptor beta chain was documented in a study of graft-versus-host responses after intestinal transplantation. V dropped 6 bases and J dropped 4 bases, with 10 bases sitting between them. Per germline, CDR1 KGHSH and CDR2 LQKENI. The length of the CDR3 is 13 residues. Turning to this clone: Antigen unknown.

Study conclusions and caveats: Where graft-donor T cell macrochimerism was present, patients had high graft-versus-host to host-versus-graft clonal ratios in allografts. Marrow from the recipient contained GvH clones, some of which had appeared first in ileum or blood.

Measured with immunoSEQ multiplex PCR; TCRdb has only the in-frame clones, and not every one. Among roughly 62,000 clones listed, roughly 89% were seen once. The V and J genes are TRBV18 and TRBJ1-3, with a weak D call TRBD1 (5 bases). This TCR derives from a human patient who received an intestinal transplant, so some T cells may come from the graft donor. Material: PBMCs, obtained almost 120 days after intestinal transplantation. CDR3 DNA: TGTGCCAGCTCCGGGACGGTCGGAAACACCATATATTTT. The encoded protein is CASSGTVGNTIYF.